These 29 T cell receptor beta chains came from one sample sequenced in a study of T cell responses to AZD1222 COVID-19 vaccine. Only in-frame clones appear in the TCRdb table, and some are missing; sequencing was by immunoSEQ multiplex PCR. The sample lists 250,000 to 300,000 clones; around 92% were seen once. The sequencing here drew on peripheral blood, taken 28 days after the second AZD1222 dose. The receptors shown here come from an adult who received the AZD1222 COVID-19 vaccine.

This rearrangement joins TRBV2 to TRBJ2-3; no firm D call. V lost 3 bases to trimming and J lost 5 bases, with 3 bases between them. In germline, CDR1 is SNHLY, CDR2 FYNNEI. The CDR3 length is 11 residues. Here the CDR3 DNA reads TGTGCCAGCAGTGACCTAGATACGCAGTATTTT. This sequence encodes CASSDLDTQYF.

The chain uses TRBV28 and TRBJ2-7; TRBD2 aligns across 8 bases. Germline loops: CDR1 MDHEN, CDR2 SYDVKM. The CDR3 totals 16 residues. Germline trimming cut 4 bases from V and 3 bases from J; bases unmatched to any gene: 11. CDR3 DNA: TGTGCCAGCAGTTCGGGGGGACTAGGCTTTCTCTACGAGCAGTACTTC. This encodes CASSSGGLGFLYEQYF.

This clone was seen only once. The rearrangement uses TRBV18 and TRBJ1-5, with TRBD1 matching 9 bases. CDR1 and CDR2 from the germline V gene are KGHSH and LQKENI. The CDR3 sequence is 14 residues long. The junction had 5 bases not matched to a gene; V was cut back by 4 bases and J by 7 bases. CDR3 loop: CASSQTGGGQPQHF. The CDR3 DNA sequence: TGTGCCAGCTCACAAACAGGGGGCGGGCAGCCCCAGCATTTT.

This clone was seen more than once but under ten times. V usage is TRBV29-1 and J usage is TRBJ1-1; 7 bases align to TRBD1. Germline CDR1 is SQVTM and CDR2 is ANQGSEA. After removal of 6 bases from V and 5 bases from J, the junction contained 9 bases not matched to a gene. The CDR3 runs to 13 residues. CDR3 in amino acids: CSVQDREGTEAFF. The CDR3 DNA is TGCAGCGTCCAAGACAGGGAAGGGACTGAAGCTTTCTTT.

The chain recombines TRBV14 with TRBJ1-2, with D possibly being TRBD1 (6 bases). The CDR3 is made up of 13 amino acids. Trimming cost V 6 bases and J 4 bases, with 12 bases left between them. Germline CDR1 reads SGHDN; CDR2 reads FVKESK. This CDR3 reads CASSRGQSYGYTF. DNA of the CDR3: TGTGCCAGCAGTCGCGGACAGAGCTATGGCTACACCTTC.

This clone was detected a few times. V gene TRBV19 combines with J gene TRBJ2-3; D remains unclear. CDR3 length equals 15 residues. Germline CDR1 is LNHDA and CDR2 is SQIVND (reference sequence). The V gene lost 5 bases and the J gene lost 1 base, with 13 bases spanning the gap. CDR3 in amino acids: CASSFGDLGTDTQYF. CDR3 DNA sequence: TGTGCCAGTAGTTTCGGTGATCTAGGCACAGATACGCAGTATTTT.

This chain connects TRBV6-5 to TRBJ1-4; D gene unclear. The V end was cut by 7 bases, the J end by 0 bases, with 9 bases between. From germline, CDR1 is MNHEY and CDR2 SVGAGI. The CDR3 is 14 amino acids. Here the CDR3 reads CASKEYSTNEKLFF. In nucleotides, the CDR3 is TGTGCCAGCAAAGAGTATTCAACTAATGAAAAACTGTTTTTT.

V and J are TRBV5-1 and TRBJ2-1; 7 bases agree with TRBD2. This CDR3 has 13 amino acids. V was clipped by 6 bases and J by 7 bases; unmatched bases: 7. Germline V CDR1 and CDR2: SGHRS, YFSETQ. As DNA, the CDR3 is TGCGCCAGCAACCAAGGGAGGGGAAATGAGCAGTTCTTC. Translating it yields CASNQGRGNEQFF.

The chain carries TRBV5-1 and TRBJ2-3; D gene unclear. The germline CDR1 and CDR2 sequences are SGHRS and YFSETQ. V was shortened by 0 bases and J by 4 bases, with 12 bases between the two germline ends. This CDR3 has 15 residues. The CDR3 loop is CASSLAPMVADTQYF. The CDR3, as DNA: TGCGCCAGCAGCTTGGCCCCAATGGTAGCAGATACGCAGTATTTT.

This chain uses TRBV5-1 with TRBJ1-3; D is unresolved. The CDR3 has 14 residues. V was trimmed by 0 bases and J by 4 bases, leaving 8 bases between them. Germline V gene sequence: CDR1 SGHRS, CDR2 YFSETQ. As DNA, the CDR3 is TGCGCCAGCAGCTTGGCGGGGAGGGGAAACACCATATATTTT. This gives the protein CASSLAGRGNTIYF.

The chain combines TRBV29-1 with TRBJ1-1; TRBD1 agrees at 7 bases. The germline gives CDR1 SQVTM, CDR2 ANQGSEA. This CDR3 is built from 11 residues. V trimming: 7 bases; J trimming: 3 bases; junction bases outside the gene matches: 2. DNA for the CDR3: TGCAGCGGGGGGACAGACACTGAAGCTTTCTTT. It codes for CSGGTDTEAFF.

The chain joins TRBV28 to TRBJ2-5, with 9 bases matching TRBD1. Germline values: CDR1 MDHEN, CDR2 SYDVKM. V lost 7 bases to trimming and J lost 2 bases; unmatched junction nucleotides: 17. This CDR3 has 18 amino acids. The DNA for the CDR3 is TGTGCCAGCAAGCTACCGGGACAGGGACGGGTTGGGCAAGAGACCCAGTACTTC. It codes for CASKLPGQGRVGQETQYF.

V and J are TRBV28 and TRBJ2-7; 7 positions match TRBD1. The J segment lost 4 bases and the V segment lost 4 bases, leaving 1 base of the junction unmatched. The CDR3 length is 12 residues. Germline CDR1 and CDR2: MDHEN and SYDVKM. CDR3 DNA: TGTGCCAGCAGTTGGGGACAGTACGAGCAGTACTTC. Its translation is CASSWGQYEQYF.

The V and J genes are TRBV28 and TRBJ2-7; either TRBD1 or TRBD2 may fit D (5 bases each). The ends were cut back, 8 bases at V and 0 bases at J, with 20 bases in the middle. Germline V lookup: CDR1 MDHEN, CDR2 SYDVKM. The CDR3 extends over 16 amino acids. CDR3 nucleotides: TGTGCCAGCCACTCAACCGGGGACGGCAGCTCCTACGAGCAGTACTTC. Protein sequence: CASHSTGDGSSYEQYF.

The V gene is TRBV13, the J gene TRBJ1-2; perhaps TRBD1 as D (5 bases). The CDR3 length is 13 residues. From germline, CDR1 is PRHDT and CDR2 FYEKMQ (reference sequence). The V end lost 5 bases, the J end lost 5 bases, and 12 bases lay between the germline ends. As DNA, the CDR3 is TGTGCCAGCAGCCCCAAAGGGGTTTATGGCTACACCTTC. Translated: CASSPKGVYGYTF.

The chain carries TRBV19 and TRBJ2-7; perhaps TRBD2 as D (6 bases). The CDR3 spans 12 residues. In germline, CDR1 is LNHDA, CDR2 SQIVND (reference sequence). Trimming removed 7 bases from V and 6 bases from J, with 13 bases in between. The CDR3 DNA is TGTGCCAGTAATGGTCCCGGGGGCGAGCAGTACTTC. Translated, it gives CASNGPGGEQYF.

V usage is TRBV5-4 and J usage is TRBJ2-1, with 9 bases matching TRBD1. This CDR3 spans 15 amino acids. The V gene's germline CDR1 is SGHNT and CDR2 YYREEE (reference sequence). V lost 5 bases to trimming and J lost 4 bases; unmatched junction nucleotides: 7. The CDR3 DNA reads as TGTGCCAGCAGGGTAGACAGGGGGACTTACAATGAGCAGTTCTTC. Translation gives CASRVDRGTYNEQFF.

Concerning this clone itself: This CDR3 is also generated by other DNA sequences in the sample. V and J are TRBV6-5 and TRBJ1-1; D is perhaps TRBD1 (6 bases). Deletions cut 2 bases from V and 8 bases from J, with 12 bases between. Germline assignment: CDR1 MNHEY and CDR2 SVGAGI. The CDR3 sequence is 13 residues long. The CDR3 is CASSYQGGSEAFF. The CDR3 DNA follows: TGTGCCAGCAGTTACCAAGGGGGGTCCGAAGCTTTCTTT.

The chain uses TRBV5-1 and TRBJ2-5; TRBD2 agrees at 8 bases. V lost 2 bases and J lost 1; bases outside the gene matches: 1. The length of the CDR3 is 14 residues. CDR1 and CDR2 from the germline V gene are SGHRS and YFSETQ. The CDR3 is CASSFGRAQETQYF. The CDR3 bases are TGCGCCAGCAGCTTCGGGAGGGCCCAAGAGACCCAGTACTTC.

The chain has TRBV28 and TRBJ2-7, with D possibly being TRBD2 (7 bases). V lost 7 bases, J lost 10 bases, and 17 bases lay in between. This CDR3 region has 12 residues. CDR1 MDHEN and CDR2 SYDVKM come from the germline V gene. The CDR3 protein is CASTAAGAYQYF. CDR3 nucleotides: TGTGCCAGCACCGCGGCGGGGGCATACCAGTACTTC.

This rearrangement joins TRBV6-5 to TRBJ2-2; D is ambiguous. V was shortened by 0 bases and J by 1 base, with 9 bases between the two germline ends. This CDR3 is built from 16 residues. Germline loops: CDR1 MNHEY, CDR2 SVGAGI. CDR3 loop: CASSYSRRLNTGELFF. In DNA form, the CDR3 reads TGTGCCAGCAGTTACTCGAGGCGGCTGAACACCGGGGAGCTGTTTTTT.

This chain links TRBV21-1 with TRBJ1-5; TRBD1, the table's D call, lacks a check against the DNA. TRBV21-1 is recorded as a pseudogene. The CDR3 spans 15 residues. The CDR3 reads CASSNNRGAYQPQHF. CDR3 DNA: TGTGCCAGCAGCAACAACAGGGGCGCGTATCAGCCCCAGCATTTT.

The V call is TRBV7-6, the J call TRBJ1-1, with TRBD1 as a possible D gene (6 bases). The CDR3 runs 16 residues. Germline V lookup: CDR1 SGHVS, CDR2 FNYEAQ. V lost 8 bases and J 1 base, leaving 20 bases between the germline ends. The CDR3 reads CASSEQGKGGNTEAFF. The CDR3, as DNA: TGTGCCAGCTCCGAGCAGGGCAAGGGGGGGAACACTGAAGCTTTCTTT. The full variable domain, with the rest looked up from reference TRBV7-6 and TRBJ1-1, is GAGVSQSPRYKVTKRGQDVALRCDPISGHVSLYWYRQALGQGPEFLTYFNYEAQQDKSGLPNDRFSAERPEGSISTLTIQRTEQRDSAMYRCASSEQGKGGNTEAFFGQGTRLTVV.

The CDR3: CASSIGLGTATYEQYF. The CDR3, as DNA: TGTGCCAGCAGCATCGGGCTAGGGACAGCAACGTACGAGCAGTACTTC. The genes are TRBV5-6 and TRBJ2-7; 7 bases map to TRBD1. The CDR3 is made up of 16 amino acids. V shed 4 bases and J 4 bases; nucleotides not matched to a gene: 14. Germline assignment: CDR1 SGHDT and CDR2 YYEEEE.

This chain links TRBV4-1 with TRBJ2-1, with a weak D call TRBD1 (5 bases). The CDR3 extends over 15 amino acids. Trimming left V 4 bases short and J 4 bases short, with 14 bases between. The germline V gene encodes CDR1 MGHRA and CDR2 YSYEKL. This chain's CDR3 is CASSRSLGQYNEQFF. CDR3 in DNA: TGCGCCAGCAGCCGTAGCTTGGGGCAGTACAATGAGCAGTTCTTC.

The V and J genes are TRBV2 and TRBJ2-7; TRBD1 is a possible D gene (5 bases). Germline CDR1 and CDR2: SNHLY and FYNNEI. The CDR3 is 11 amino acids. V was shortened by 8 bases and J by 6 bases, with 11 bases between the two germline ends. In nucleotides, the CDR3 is TGTGCCAGCCGCAGGGTGGGCGAGCAGTACTTC. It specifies CASRRVGEQYF.

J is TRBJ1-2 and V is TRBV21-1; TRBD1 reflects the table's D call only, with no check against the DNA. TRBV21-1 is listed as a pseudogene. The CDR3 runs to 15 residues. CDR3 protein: CASSKGRDREGGYTF. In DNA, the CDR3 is TGTGCCAGCAGCAAAGGCAGGGACAGGGAAGGTGGCTACACCTTC.

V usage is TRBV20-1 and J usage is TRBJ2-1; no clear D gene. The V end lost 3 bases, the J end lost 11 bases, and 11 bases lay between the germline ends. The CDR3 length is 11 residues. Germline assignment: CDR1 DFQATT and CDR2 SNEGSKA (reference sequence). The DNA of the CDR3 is TGCAGTGCTAGTAGGCCAACCAAGCAGTTCTTC. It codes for CSASRPTKQFF.

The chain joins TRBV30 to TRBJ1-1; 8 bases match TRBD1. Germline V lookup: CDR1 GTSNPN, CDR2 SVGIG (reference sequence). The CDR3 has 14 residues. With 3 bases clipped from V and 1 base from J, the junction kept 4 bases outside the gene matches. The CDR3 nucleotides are TGTGCCTGGAGCCTGCAGGGGGCGAACACTGAAGCTTTCTTT. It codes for CAWSLQGANTEAFF.